Listed below are T cell receptor beta chains from one sample, sequenced in a study of cytomegalovirus exposure and HLA in healthy donors. Using immunoSEQ multiplex PCR, the repertoire was profiled, and TCRdb retains in-frame clones only, with some absent. The sample records more than 85,000 clones, nearly 70% being singletons. The specimen sequenced was PBMCs. The receptors here all came from a woman between 65 and 79 years old in good health and CMV-seropositive. The CDR3 runs from the conserved cysteine through the conserved F or W. Each record gives: CDR3 protein, CDR3 DNA, D gene, J gene, CDR3 length, V gene, clone size. D genes are given only for firm matches. A row's size may be missing; if present it is once, few, many or a size class.

CDR3: CASSQYTGTGVTGELFF
DNA: TGTGCCAGCAGCCAGTATACCGGGACAGGTGTAACCGGGGAGCTGTTTTTT
D: TRBD1
J: TRBJ2-2
length: 17
V: TRBV14
size: .

CDR3: CASSTFPGLGYEQYF
DNA: TGTGCCAGCAGTACTTTCCCGGGACTAGGTTACGAGCAGTACTTC
D: TRBD2
J: TRBJ2-7
length: 15
V: TRBV6-1
size: once

CDR3: CASSLDWREQFF
DNA: TGCGCCAGCAGCTTGGACTGGAGGGAGCAGTTCTTC
D: .
J: TRBJ2-1
length: 12
V: TRBV5-1
size: .

CDR3: CASRPGQGGNNSPLHF
DNA: TGTGCCAGCAGGCCAGGACAGGGAGGGAATAATTCACCCCTCCACTTT
D: TRBD1
J: TRBJ1-6
length: 16
V: TRBV6-6
size: .

CDR3: CAWSVLAPQETQYF
DNA: TGTGCCTGGAGTGTACTAGCCCCACAAGAGACCCAGTACTTC
D: .
J: TRBJ2-5
length: 14
V: TRBV30
size: few

CDR3: CASGSQAYEQYF
DNA: TGTGCTTCAGGGTCGCAGGCGTACGAGCAGTACTTC
D: .
J: TRBJ2-7
length: 12
V: TRBV7-9
size: .

CDR3: CASSLSGGGSGETQYF
DNA: TGTGCCAGCAGCTTGTCTGGCGGGGGCTCAGGAGAGACCCAGTACTTC
D: .
J: TRBJ2-5
length: 16
V: TRBV7-3
size: .

CDR3: CASSGLSSSGNEQFF
DNA: TGTGCCAGCAGTGGCCTCTCCTCTTCAGGAAATGAGCAGTTCTTC
D: .
J: TRBJ2-1
length: 15
V: TRBV6-1
size: once

CDR3: CSVQGQGPNTGELFF
DNA: TGCAGCGTTCAGGGTCAGGGTCCGAACACCGGGGAGCTGTTTTTT
D: .
J: TRBJ2-2
length: 15
V: TRBV29-1
size: .

CDR3: CASSSFLGLPPNEQFF
DNA: TGTGCCAGCAGCTCATTTCTGGGACTTCCACCCAATGAGCAGTTCTTC
D: .
J: TRBJ2-1
length: 16
V: TRBV5-6
size: .

CDR3: CASGSYRGSYGYTF
DNA: TGTGCTAGTGGTTCGTACAGGGGAAGCTATGGCTACACCTTC
D: TRBD1
J: TRBJ1-2
length: 14
V: TRBV12-5
size: once

CDR3: CAIRQGVDTIYF
DNA: TGTGCCATCAGACAGGGGGTTGACACCATATATTTT
D: TRBD1
J: TRBJ1-3
length: 12
V: TRBV10-3
size: .

CDR3: CAISELIRGTAYNEQFF
DNA: TGTGCCATCAGTGAGTTAATAAGGGGGACCGCCTACAATGAGCAGTTCTTC
D: .
J: TRBJ2-1
length: 17
V: TRBV10-3
size: .

CDR3: CASSWGTRNTEAFF
DNA: TGTGCCAGCAGTTGGGGGACTAGGAACACTGAAGCTTTCTTT
D: .
J: TRBJ1-1
length: 14
V: TRBV6-5
size: .

CDR3: CAIDPTGMNQPQHF
DNA: TGTGCCATCGACCCAACAGGGATGAATCAGCCCCAGCATTTT
D: .
J: TRBJ1-5
length: 14
V: TRBV10-3
size: .

CDR3: CASSQQGTDTQYF
DNA: TGTGCCAGCAGCCAACAGGGGACAGATACGCAGTATTTT
D: TRBD1
J: TRBJ2-3
length: 13
V: TRBV5-6
size: .

CDR3: CAIGGSSYNEQFF
DNA: TGTGCCATCGGGGGGAGCTCCTACAATGAGCAGTTCTTC
D: .
J: TRBJ2-1
length: 13
V: TRBV10-3
size: .

CDR3: CASNDRVNTIYF
DNA: TGTGCCAGTAATGACAGGGTCAACACCATATATTTT
D: TRBD1
J: TRBJ1-3
length: 12
V: TRBV19
size: .

CDR3: CASISGTGKTEAFF
DNA: TGTGCCAGCATCTCAGGGACAGGGAAAACTGAAGCTTTCTTT
D: TRBD1
J: TRBJ1-1
length: 14
V: TRBV6-1
size: .

CDR3: CASSSRGQLETQYF
DNA: TGTGCCAGCAGTTCTAGAGGACAGCTAGAGACCCAGTACTTC
D: .
J: TRBJ2-5
length: 14
V: TRBV27
size: .

CDR3: CASSAAASRSNQPQHF
DNA: TGTGCCAGCAGTGCGGCGGCCAGCCGGAGCAATCAGCCCCAGCATTTT
D: .
J: TRBJ1-5
length: 16
V: TRBV2
size: .

CDR3: CASRQGQLNEKLFF
DNA: TGCGCCAGCAGGCAGGGACAGTTAAATGAAAAACTGTTTTTT
D: TRBD1
J: TRBJ1-4
length: 14
V: TRBV5-1
size: .

CDR3: CASSLRSSYNEQFF
DNA: TGTGCCAGCAGTCTCCGGAGCTCCTACAATGAGCAGTTCTTC
D: .
J: TRBJ2-1
length: 14
V: TRBV6-5
size: .

CDR3: CASSPGQVRNEQFF
DNA: TGTGCCAGCAGCCCGGGACAGGTGAGGAATGAGCAGTTCTTC
D: TRBD1
J: TRBJ2-1
length: 14
V: TRBV7-8
size: .

CDR3: CAWQAGYNQPQHF
DNA: TGTGCCTGGCAGGCAGGGTATAATCAGCCCCAGCATTTT
D: .
J: TRBJ1-5
length: 13
V: TRBV30
size: .

CDR3: CASSLPSYRGSGQPQHF
DNA: TGTGCCAGCAGTTTACCCTCCTACAGGGGTTCGGGTCAGCCCCAGCATTTT
D: TRBD1
J: TRBJ1-5
length: 17
V: TRBV28
size: .

CDR3: CASSSNPGSGANVLTF
DNA: TGCGCCAGCAGCTCAAACCCGGGGTCTGGGGCCAACGTCCTGACTTTC
D: .
J: TRBJ2-6
length: 16
V: TRBV5-1
size: .

CDR3: CASSHEGNTGELFF
DNA: TGTGCCAGCAGCCACGAGGGGAACACCGGGGAGCTGTTTTTT
D: .
J: TRBJ2-2
length: 14
V: TRBV6-5
size: .

CDR3: CASSYGGPYEQYF
DNA: TGTGCCAGCAGTTATGGGGGCCCCTACGAGCAGTACTTC
D: .
J: TRBJ2-7
length: 13
V: TRBV27
size: .

CDR3: CAWSPGHTGNTIYF
DNA: TGTGCCTGGAGCCCGGGACATACTGGAAACACCATATATTTT
D: .
J: TRBJ1-3
length: 14
V: TRBV30
size: .

CDR3: CASRSSSYNSPLHF
DNA: TGTGCCAGCAGGTCGAGCTCCTATAATTCACCCCTCCACTTT
D: .
J: TRBJ1-6
length: 14
V: TRBV6-5
size: .

CDR3: CASSMGLTNEKLFF
DNA: TGTGCCAGTAGTATGGGGCTTACTAATGAAAAACTGTTTTTT
D: .
J: TRBJ1-4
length: 14
V: TRBV19
size: .

CDR3: CASSSTGWDEQFF
DNA: TGTGCCAGCAGCTCCACAGGGTGGGATGAGCAGTTCTTC
D: .
J: TRBJ2-1
length: 13
V: TRBV5-6
size: .

CDR3: CASSMGQGNTEAFF
DNA: TGTGCCAGTAGTATGGGACAGGGGAACACTGAAGCTTTCTTT
D: TRBD1
J: TRBJ1-1
length: 14
V: TRBV19
size: few

CDR3: CASSSGLAGEYEQYF
DNA: TGCGCCAGCAGCTCCGGACTAGCGGGGGAATACGAGCAGTACTTC
D: TRBD2
J: TRBJ2-7
length: 15
V: TRBV5-1
size: .

CDR3: CASRDTGSYGYTF
DNA: TGCGCCAGCAGGGATACAGGAAGTTATGGCTACACCTTC
D: .
J: TRBJ1-2
length: 13
V: TRBV5-1
size: few

CDR3: CASSSGQGNTEAFF
DNA: TGTGCCAGCAGCTCAGGACAGGGCAACACTGAAGCTTTCTTT
D: TRBD1
J: TRBJ1-1
length: 14
V: TRBV6-5
size: .

CDR3: CASRLPDRGYEQYF
DNA: TGCGCCAGCAGACTGCCGGACAGGGGCTACGAGCAGTACTTC
D: TRBD1
J: TRBJ2-7
length: 14
V: TRBV5-1
size: .

CDR3: CASSRTSGGARETQYF
DNA: TGTGCCAGCAGCCGGACTAGCGGGGGGGCCCGGGAGACCCAGTACTTC
D: TRBD2
J: TRBJ2-5
length: 16
V: TRBV6-6
size: .

CDR3: CASSGQGAWGSPLHF
DNA: TGTGCCAGCAGTGGACAGGGGGCCTGGGGTTCACCCCTCCACTTT
D: TRBD1
J: TRBJ1-6
length: 15
V: TRBV25-1
size: .

CDR3: CASSLRGNQPQHF
DNA: TGTGCCAGCAGCTTGCGAGGCAATCAGCCCCAGCATTTT
D: .
J: TRBJ1-5
length: 13
V: TRBV7-2
size: .

CDR3: CASSPFTTGTGGDEQFF
DNA: TGTGCCAGCTCACCCTTCACCACCGGGACAGGGGGCGATGAGCAGTTCTTC
D: TRBD1
J: TRBJ2-1
length: 17
V: TRBV18
size: .

CDR3: CASSLRTGGEQYF
DNA: TGTGCCAGCAGCTTAAGGACAGGGGGTGAGCAGTACTTC
D: TRBD1
J: TRBJ2-7
length: 13
V: TRBV11-1
size: once

CDR3: CAWMRGLVTDTQYF
DNA: TGTGCCTGGATGCGGGGGCTTGTCACAGATACGCAGTATTTT
D: .
J: TRBJ2-3
length: 14
V: TRBV30
size: .

CDR3: CASSNVFRATEETQYF
DNA: TGTGCCAGTAGTAACGTCTTTCGAGCCACAGAGGAGACCCAGTACTTC
D: .
J: TRBJ2-5
length: 16
V: TRBV19
size: .

CDR3: CASSQGAGAEGETQYF
DNA: TGCGCCAGCAGCCAAGGGGCGGGGGCCGAGGGGGAGACCCAGTACTTC
D: .
J: TRBJ2-5
length: 16
V: TRBV4-1
size: few

CDR3: CASSSNRYEQYF
DNA: TGTGCCAGCAGTTCTAACCGGTACGAGCAGTACTTC
D: .
J: TRBJ2-7
length: 12
V: TRBV6-5
size: .

CDR3: CASSKGTGNQPQHF
DNA: TGTGCCAGCAGTAAAGGGACAGGGAATCAGCCCCAGCATTTT
D: TRBD1
J: TRBJ1-5
length: 14
V: TRBV6-5
size: once

CDR3: CASSPRDGYTF
DNA: TGTGCCAGCAGCCCCAGGGATGGCTACACCTTC
D: .
J: TRBJ1-2
length: 11
V: TRBV7-9
size: .

CDR3: CASSQRQGSSMNTEAFF
DNA: TGTGCCAGCTCCCAGAGGCAGGGTTCAAGCATGAACACTGAAGCTTTCTTT
D: .
J: TRBJ1-1
length: 17
V: TRBV18
size: .

CDR3: CASSVVGSGAEAFF
DNA: TGTGCCAGCAGCGTAGTTGGTAGCGGAGCTGAAGCTTTCTTT
D: .
J: TRBJ1-1
length: 14
V: TRBV9
size: .

CDR3: CASTLGQNTEAFF
DNA: TGTGCCAGCACCTTGGGACAGAACACTGAAGCTTTCTTT
D: .
J: TRBJ1-1
length: 13
V: TRBV14
size: .

CDR3: CASSPYGTGELFF
DNA: TGCGCCAGCAGCCCCTACGGGACCGGGGAGCTGTTTTTT
D: .
J: TRBJ2-2
length: 13
V: TRBV4-1
size: .